Described below is a single T cell receptor (beta chain) sequence and its context. Its antigen is still unknown. The data were taken from a study of T cell responses to AZD1222 COVID-19 vaccine. The study's findings and limits: Among vaccine-associated CD4 TCRs, coverage spanned spike, with dominance at 160-218 and 743-854. Mostly white British, mostly female donors; authors suggested clonal diversity may be underestimated. Increases in Spike-specific TCR breadth and depth were seen after two AZD1222 doses.

The assay was immunoSEQ multiplex PCR, and TCRdb's table has in-frame clones only and misses some. The sample has more than 150,000 clones; 85% to 90% are singletons. The CDR3 is 15 residues long. The V segment lost 0 bases and the J segment 3 bases; nucleotides outside the gene matches: 3. Germline lookup yields CDR1 SGDLS and CDR2 YYNGEE. This TCR was sampled from an adult in good health. The V and J genes are TRBV9 and TRBJ2-1, with TRBD2 matching 7 bases. The sample consisted of peripheral blood, taken on day 0 of AZD1222 vaccination. In DNA, the CDR3 is TGTGCCAGCAGCGTAGCTAGCGGATACTACAATGAGCAGTTCTTC. Translation: CASSVASGYYNEQFF.